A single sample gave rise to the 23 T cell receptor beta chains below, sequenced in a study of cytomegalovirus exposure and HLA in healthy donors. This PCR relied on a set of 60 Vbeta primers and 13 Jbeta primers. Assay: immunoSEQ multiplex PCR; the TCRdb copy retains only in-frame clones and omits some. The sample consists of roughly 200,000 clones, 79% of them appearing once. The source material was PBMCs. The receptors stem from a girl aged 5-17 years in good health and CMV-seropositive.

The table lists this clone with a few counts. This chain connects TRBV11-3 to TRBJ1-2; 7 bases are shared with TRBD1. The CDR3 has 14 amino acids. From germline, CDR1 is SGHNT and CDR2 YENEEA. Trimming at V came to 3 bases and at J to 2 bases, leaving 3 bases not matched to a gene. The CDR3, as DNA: TGTGCCAGCAGCTTGGTAGGGGGCAACTATGGCTACACCTTC. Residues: CASSLVGGNYGYTF. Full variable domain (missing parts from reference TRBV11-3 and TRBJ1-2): EAGVVQSPRYKIIEKKQPVAFWCNPISGHNTLYWYLQNLGQGPELLIRYENEEAVDDSQLPKDRFSAERLKGVDSTLKIQPAELGDSAVYLCASSLVGGNYGYTFGSGTRLTVV.

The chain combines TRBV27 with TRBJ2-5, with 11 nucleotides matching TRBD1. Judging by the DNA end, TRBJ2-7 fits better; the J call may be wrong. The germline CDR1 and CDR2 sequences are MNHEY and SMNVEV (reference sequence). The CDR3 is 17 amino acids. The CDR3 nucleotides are TGTGCCAGCAGTTCCCGGGACAGGGGGACCAGCTCCTACGAGCAGTACTTC. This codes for CASSSRDRGTSSYEQYF.

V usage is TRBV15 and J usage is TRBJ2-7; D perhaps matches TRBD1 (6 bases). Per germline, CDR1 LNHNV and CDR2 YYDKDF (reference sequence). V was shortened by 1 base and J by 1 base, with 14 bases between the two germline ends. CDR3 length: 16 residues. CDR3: CATSRGTARGSYEQYF. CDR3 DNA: TGTGCCACCAGCAGAGGAACTGCCAGGGGATCCTACGAGCAGTACTTC.

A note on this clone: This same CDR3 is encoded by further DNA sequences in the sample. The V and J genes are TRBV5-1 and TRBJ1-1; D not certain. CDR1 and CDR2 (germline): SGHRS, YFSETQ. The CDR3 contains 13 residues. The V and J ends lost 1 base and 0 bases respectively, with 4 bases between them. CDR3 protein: CASSLTLNTEAFF. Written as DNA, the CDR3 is TGCGCCAGCAGCTTGACACTGAACACTGAAGCTTTCTTT. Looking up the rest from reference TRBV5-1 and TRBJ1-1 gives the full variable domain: KAGVTQTPRYLIKTRGQQVTLSCSPISGHRSVSWYQQTPGQGLQFLFEYFSETQRNKGNFPGRFSGRQFSNSRSEMNVSTLELGDSALYLCASSLTLNTEAFFGQGTRLTVV.

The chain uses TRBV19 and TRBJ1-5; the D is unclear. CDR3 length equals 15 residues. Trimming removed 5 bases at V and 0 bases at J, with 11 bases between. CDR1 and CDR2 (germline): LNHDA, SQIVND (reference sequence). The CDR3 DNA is TGTGCCAGTAGTCTTGGAGGTTATAGCAATCAGCCCCAGCATTTT. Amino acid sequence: CASSLGGYSNQPQHF. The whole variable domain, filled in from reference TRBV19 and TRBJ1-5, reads DGGITQSPKYLFRKEGQNVTLSCEQNLNHDAMYWYRQDPGQGLRLIYYSQIVNDFQKGDIAEGYSVSREKKESFPLTVTSAQKNPTAFYLCASSLGGYSNQPQHFGDGTRLSIL.

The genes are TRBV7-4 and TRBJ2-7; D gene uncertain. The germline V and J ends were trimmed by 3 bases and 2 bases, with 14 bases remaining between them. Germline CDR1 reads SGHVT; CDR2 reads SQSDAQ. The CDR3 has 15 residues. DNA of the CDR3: TGTGCCAGCAGCTTGGCCAGACTTCCCCCCTACGAGCAGTACTTC. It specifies CASSLARLPPYEQYF.

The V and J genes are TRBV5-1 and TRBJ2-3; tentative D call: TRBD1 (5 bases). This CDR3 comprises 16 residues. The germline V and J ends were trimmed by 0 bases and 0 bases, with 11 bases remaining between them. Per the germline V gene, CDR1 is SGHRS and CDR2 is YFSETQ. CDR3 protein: CASSLGQFPSTDTQYF. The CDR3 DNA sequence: TGCGCCAGCAGCTTGGGACAGTTCCCTAGCACAGATACGCAGTATTTT.

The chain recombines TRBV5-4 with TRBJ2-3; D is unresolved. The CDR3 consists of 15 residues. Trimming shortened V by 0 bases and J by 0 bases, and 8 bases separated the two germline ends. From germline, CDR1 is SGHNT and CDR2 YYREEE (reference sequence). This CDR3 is CASSLAQASTDTQYF. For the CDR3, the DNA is TGTGCCAGCAGCTTGGCTCAGGCTAGCACAGATACGCAGTATTTT.

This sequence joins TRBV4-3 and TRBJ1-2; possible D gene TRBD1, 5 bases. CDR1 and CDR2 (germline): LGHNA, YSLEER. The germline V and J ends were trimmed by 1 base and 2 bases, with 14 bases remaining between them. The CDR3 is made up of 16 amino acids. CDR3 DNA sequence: TGCGCCAGCAGCCAAGGGTCCAGGGCCTACAACTATGGCTACACCTTC. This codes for CASSQGSRAYNYGYTF.

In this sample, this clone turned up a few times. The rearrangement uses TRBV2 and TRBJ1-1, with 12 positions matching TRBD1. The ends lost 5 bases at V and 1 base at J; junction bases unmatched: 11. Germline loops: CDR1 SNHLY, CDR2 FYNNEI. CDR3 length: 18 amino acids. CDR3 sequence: CASSFPGTGGGKNTEAFF. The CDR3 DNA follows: TGTGCCAGCAGTTTCCCCGGGACAGGGGGCGGAAAGAACACTGAAGCTTTCTTT.

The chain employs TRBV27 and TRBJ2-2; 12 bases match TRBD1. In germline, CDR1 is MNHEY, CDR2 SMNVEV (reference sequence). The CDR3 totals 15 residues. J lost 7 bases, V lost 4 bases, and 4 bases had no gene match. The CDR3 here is CASSWGQGAVGELFF. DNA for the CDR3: TGTGCCAGCAGTTGGGGACAGGGGGCAGTCGGGGAGCTGTTTTTT.

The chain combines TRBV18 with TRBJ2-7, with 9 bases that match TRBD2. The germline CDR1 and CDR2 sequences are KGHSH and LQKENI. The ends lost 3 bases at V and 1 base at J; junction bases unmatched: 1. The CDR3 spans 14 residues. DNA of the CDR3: TGTGCCAGCTCACCCCTAGCGGGATCCTACGAGCAGTACTTC. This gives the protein CASSPLAGSYEQYF.

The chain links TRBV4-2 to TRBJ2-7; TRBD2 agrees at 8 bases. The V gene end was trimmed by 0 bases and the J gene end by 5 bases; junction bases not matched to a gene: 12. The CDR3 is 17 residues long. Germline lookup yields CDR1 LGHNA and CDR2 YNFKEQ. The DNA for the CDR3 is TGTGCCAGCAGCCAAGAATCGACAGCGGGGGTTAATCACGAGCAGTACTTC. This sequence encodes CASSQESTAGVNHEQYF.

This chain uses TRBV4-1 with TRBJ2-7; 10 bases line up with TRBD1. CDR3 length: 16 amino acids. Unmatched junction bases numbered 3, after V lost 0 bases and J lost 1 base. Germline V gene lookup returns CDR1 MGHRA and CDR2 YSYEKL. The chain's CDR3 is CASSQEGQGLSYEQYF. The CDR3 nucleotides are TGCGCCAGCAGCCAAGAGGGACAGGGGCTTTCCTACGAGCAGTACTTC.

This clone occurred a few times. The CDR3 protein is CASSSTVNLRETQYF. DNA of the CDR3: TGTGCCAGCAGCTCAACAGTAAATTTAAGAGAGACCCAGTACTTC. The chain is built from TRBV7-9 and TRBJ2-5; D is uncertain. This CDR3 has 15 amino acids. Trimming removed 4 bases at V and 4 bases at J, with 16 bases between. In germline, CDR1 is SEHNR, CDR2 FQNEAQ (reference sequence).

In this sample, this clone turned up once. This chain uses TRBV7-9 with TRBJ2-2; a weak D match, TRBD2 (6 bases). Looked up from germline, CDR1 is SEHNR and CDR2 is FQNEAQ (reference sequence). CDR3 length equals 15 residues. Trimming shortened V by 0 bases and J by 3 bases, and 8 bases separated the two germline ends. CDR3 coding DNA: TGTGCCAGCAGCTTAGCGGGGGGACACACCGGGGAGCTGTTTTTT. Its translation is CASSLAGGHTGELFF.

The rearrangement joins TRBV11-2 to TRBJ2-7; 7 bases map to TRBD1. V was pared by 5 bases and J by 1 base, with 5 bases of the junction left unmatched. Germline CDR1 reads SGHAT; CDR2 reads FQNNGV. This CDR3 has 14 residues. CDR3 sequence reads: CASSIDRVSYEQYF. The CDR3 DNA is TGTGCCAGCAGCATCGACAGGGTATCCTACGAGCAGTACTTC. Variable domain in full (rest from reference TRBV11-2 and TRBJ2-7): EAGVAQSPRYKIIEKRQSVAFWCNPISGHATLYWYQQILGQGPKLLIQFQNNGVVDDSQLPKDRFSAERLKGVDSTLKIQPAKLEDSAVYLCASSIDRVSYEQYFGPGTRLTVT.

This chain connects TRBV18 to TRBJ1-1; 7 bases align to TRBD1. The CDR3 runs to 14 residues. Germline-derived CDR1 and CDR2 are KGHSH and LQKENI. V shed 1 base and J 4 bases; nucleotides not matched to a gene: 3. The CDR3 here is CASSPLQGSTEAFF. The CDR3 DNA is TGTGCCAGCTCACCACTACAGGGGAGCACTGAAGCTTTCTTT.

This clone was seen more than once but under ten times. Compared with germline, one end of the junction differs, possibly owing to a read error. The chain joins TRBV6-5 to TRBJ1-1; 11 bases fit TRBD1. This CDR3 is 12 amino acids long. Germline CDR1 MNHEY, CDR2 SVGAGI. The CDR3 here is CASSYADRGRVF. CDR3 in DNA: TGTGCCAGCAGTTACGCGGACAGGGGGCGTGTCTTT.

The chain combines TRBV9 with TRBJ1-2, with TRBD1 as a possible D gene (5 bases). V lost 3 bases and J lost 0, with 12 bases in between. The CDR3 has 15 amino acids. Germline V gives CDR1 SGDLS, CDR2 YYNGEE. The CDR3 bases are TGTGCCAGCAGCGCAACAGGAGGGCCTAACTATGGCTACACCTTC. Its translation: CASSATGGPNYGYTF.

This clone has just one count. The CDR3 DNA is TGTGCCTGGAGCCCGGGACTAGCGGGGGCGAGGGAGACCCAGTACTTC. It codes for CAWSPGLAGARETQYF. The gene calls are TRBV30 and TRBJ2-5, with TRBD2 matching 14 bases. J lost 5 bases, V lost 3 bases, and 8 bases had no gene match. Per germline, CDR1 GTSNPN and CDR2 SVGIG (reference sequence). This CDR3 has 16 amino acids.

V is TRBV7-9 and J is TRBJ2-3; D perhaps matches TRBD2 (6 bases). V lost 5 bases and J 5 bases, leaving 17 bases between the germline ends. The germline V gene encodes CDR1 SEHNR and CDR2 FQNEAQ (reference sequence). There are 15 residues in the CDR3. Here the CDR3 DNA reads TGTGCCAGCAGCCCCCGTTTAGCGGTCCAAGATACGCAGTATTTT. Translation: CASSPRLAVQDTQYF.

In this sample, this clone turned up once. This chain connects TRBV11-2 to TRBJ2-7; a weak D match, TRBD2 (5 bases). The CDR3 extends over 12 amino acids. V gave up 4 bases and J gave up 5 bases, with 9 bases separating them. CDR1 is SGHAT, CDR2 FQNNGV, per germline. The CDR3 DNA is TGTGCCAGCAGCTACGGACTGGACGAGCAGTACTTC. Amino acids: CASSYGLDEQYF.